This is a list of T cell receptor beta chains from one sample in a study of metastatic and nonmetastatic thyroid tumors. TCRdb reprocessed the PCR reads via MiXCR. The profile shows fewer than 6,000 clones, under 30% of them singletons. The sequenced material came from adjacent normal tissue. These TCRs come from a male donor with papillary thyroid cancer or a benign thyroid nodule (not recorded which). Some clones in this sample may be carry-over from other donors' samples. The conserved cysteine and the conserved F or W are not part of the CDR3 here. D genes are given only for firm matches.

>TRBV24-1|TRBJ1-4|NA
ATSDPLQGEKLF
>TRBV2|TRBJ1-2|NA
ASSVQGRGQAHYT
>TRBV19|TRBJ1-2|NA
ASSMFDGYT
>TRBV30|TRBJ1-2|NA
AWTRGGVNNGYT
>TRBV11-1|TRBJ2-7|NA
ASSLRGGCGGFEQY
>TRBV28|TRBJ2-1|TRBD2
AGGSPSGSNEQF
>TRBV12-3/TRBV12-4|TRBJ2-1|NA
ASSSRQNPYNEQF
>TRBV18|TRBJ2-6|TRBD2
ASSPQSGASSGANVLT
>TRBV7-2|TRBJ2-7|TRBD2
ASSRRAGGSYEQY
>TRBV6-5|TRBJ1-1|NA
ASSYGGTRTEAF
>TRBV18|TRBJ1-3|NA
ASSPCQGGGNTIY
>TRBV6-1|TRBJ1-5|NA
ASSPDQYSNQPQH
>TRBV6-2/TRBV6-3|TRBJ2-7|TRBD2
ATSTSGPSYEQY
>TRBV4-1|TRBJ2-6|NA
ASSPNPGASSSGANFLT
>TRBV19|TRBJ1-2|NA
ASKKSDFFYGYT
>TRBV7-2|TRBJ2-1|TRBD1
ASSHTRDSSYNEQF
>TRBV11-2|TRBJ2-7|TRBD2
ASSKEGLAYEQY
>TRBV7-6|TRBJ1-3|TRBD1
ASSPPGQGNTIY
>TRBV6-5|TRBJ1-2|NA
ASSYSWGGNYGYT
>TRBV12-3/TRBV12-4|TRBJ2-2|TRBD1
ASRKVQGVATGELF
>TRBV6-1|TRBJ1-2|NA
ASVGVDKYGYT
>TRBV4-1|TRBJ1-1|NA
ASSQDLYRVNTEAF